The 21 T cell receptor beta chains listed next were all sequenced from one sample in a study of T-cell memory formation after mild COVID-19. TCRdb reprocessed the 5' RACE reads with MiXCR, giving one entry per CDR3 protein. The table shows 280,000 or so distinct CDR3 sequences, with under 8.5% occurring only once. Sequences were obtained from PBMCs or a T cell subset sorted from them (not recorded which). These receptors originate from a man younger than 35 who had mild COVID-19 (a few samples of this study predate the infection). Cell type and time point are not known.

DNA for the CDR3: TGTGCCAGCAGCCTAAAATTCGGCGGGGATACCTACGAGCAGTACTTC. This sequence encodes CASSLKFGGDTYEQYF. The chain combines TRBV5-6 with TRBJ2-7; the D gene is possibly TRBD2 (6 bases). V lost 4 bases and J lost 2, with 19 bases in between. The germline V gene encodes CDR1 SGHDT and CDR2 YYEEEE. The CDR3 has 16 amino acids. Full variable domain (missing parts from reference TRBV5-6 and TRBJ2-7): DAGVTQSPTHLIKTRGQQVTLRCSPKSGHDTVSWYQQALGQGPQFIFQYYEEEERQRGNFPDRFSGHQFPNYSSELNVNALLLGDSALYLCASSLKFGGDTYEQYFGPGTRLTVT.

The CDR3 protein is CASSLATRGGHEQYF. In DNA form, the CDR3 reads TGTGCCAGCAGTTTAGCGACGCGGGGGGGACACGAGCAGTACTTC. V gene TRBV12-3 or TRBV12-4 combines with J gene TRBJ2-7, with 9 bases that match TRBD2. Trimming cost V 0 bases and J 5 bases; bases outside gene matches: 5. The CDR3 spans 15 residues.

The CDR3 loop is CASMGDEQFF. CDR3 sequence (DNA): TGTGCCAGCATGGGGGATGAGCAGTTCTTC. The chain uses TRBV5-4 and TRBJ2-1; D possibly uses TRBD1 or TRBD2 (5 bases each). The CDR3 runs to 10 residues. Deletions cut 6 bases from V and 8 bases from J, with 6 bases between. Germline assignment: CDR1 SGHNT and CDR2 YYREEE (reference sequence). The entire variable domain, with the rest obtained from reference TRBV5-4 and TRBJ2-1, is as follows: ETGVTQSPTHLIKTRGQQVTLRCSSQSGHNTVSWYQQALGQGPQFIFQYYREEENGRGNFPPRFSGLQFPNYSSELNVNALELDDSALYLCASMGDEQFFGPGTRLTVL.

Only a few counts were recorded for this clonotype. The chain combines TRBV7-2 with TRBJ2-5, with 7 bases lining up with TRBD1. The germline CDR1 and CDR2 sequences are SGHTA and FQGNSA. This CDR3 comprises 14 residues. The V segment lost 5 bases and the J segment 4 bases; nucleotides outside the gene matches: 7. The CDR3 sequence: CASSVTQGRETQYF. The CDR3 DNA follows: TGTGCCAGCAGCGTTACACAGGGGAGAGAGACCCAGTACTTC.

In its sample, this clonotype was seen a few times. V and J are TRBV20-1 and TRBJ1-1; D may be TRBD1 (5 bases). Trimming removed 5 bases at V and 0 bases at J, with 7 bases between. This CDR3 has 12 residues. Per germline, CDR1 DFQATT and CDR2 SNEGSKA (reference sequence). CDR3: CSALGVNTEAFF. Here the CDR3 DNA reads TGCAGTGCTCTGGGGGTGAACACTGAAGCTTTCTTT.

The chain uses TRBV11-3 and TRBJ2-5; 7 bases line up with TRBD2. The junction had 3 bases not matched to a gene; V was cut back by 0 bases and J by 2 bases. Germline-derived CDR1 and CDR2 are SGHNT and YENEEA. The CDR3 runs 15 residues. The CDR3 bases are TGTGCCAGCAGCTTAGATGGGAGGGATCAAGAGACCCAGTACTTC. Translating it yields CASSLDGRDQETQYF.

There are a few counts of this clonotype. V usage is TRBV2 and J usage is TRBJ2-3; no definite D call. The V gene's germline CDR1 is SNHLY and CDR2 FYNNEI. Trimming shortened V by 2 bases and J by 4 bases, and 10 bases separated the two germline ends. This CDR3 comprises 14 residues. As DNA, the CDR3 is TGTGCCAGCAGTGAATGGCCCAGCGCAGATACGCAGTATTTT. Translating it yields CASSEWPSADTQYF.

The J gene is TRBJ2-2, the V gene TRBV6-6, with D perhaps TRBD1 or TRBD2 (5 bases each). The CDR3 length is 15 residues. Trimming stripped 9 bases from V and 7 bases from J, with 21 bases between. CDR1 is MNHNY and CDR2 is SVGAGI in the germline V gene (reference sequence). The CDR3 spells CASRRRQGSIGELFF. The CDR3 coding sequence is TGTGCCAGTCGGAGGAGGCAGGGATCCATCGGGGAGCTGTTTTTT.

At least ten counts were recorded for this clonotype. The chain uses TRBV19 and TRBJ1-2, with a tentative D call TRBD1 (6 bases). This CDR3 has 15 amino acids. The germline V gene has CDR1 LNHDA and CDR2 SQIVND (reference sequence). V gave up 4 bases and J gave up 4 bases, with 16 bases separating them. The CDR3 bases are TGTGCCAGTAGTACAAGGACAGAGAGGAGCTATGGCTACACCTTC. Translated: CASSTRTERSYGYTF.

This chain connects TRBV7-2 to TRBJ1-1; tentative D call: TRBD1 (5 bases). The germline CDR1 and CDR2 sequences are SGHTA and FQGNSA. The V gene lost 4 bases and the J gene lost 6 bases, with 15 bases spanning the gap. The CDR3 is made up of 14 amino acids. CDR3 coding DNA: TGTGCCAGCAGCTATGACAGTTATGAAGCTGAAGCTTTCTTT. It codes for CASSYDSYEAEAFF.

V is TRBV5-1 and J is TRBJ2-3, with D maybe TRBD1 (5 bases). Between the trimmed V and J ends, which lost 4 bases and 4 bases, there was a span of 19 bases. The CDR3 runs to 16 residues. Germline assignment: CDR1 SGHRS and CDR2 YFSETQ. The CDR3 DNA sequence: TGCGCCAGCAGCCTCCGGGCCACAGGCGAAGCAGATACGCAGTATTTT. It translates to CASSLRATGEADTQYF.

This clonotype has ten or more counts. This chain joins TRBV12-3 or TRBV12-4 and TRBJ2-4, with D tentatively TRBD1 (5 bases). The CDR3 is 17 amino acids. V lost 3 bases, J lost 6 bases, and 21 bases lay in between. CDR3 residues: CASSFLDTVSGGNIQYF. The CDR3 coding sequence is TGTGCCAGCAGTTTCTTGGACACCGTATCAGGCGGAAACATTCAGTACTTC.

The chain couples TRBV29-1 to TRBJ2-5; TRBD2 might be the D (6 bases). The CDR3 extends over 13 amino acids. Trimming took 5 bases from V and 2 from J, leaving 12 bases between them. Per germline, CDR1 SQVTM and CDR2 ANQGSEA. The CDR3: CSVSRDFQETQYF. The CDR3 DNA reads TGCAGCGTTTCACGGGACTTTCAAGAGACCCAGTACTTC. Drawing the rest from reference TRBV29-1 and TRBJ2-5, the complete variable domain is SAVISQKPSRDICQRGTSLTIQCQVDSQVTMMFWYRQQPGQSLTLIATANQGSEATYESGFVIDKFPISRPNLTFSTLTVSNMSPEDSSIYLCSVSRDFQETQYFGPGTRLLVL.

At least ten counts were recorded for this clonotype. The chain has TRBV6-5 and TRBJ1-3, with D possibly matching TRBD1 (5 bases). The germline V gene has CDR1 MNHEY and CDR2 SVGAGI. V lost 5 bases to trimming and J lost 1 base, with 15 bases between them. The CDR3 is 16 amino acids. The CDR3 sequence is CASSPMTDDSGNTIYF. CDR3 in DNA: TGTGCCAGCAGTCCCATGACAGACGATTCTGGAAACACCATATATTTT.

The sample holds a few counts of this clonotype. The CDR3 is CASSSRAAYYEQYF. The CDR3 DNA reads TGTGCCAGCAGTTCACGAGCGGCTTACTACGAGCAGTACTTC. The rearrangement links TRBV27 to TRBJ2-7; weak D call: TRBD2 (5 bases). The CDR3 contains 14 residues. Germline V gives CDR1 MNHEY, CDR2 SMNVEV (reference sequence). V lost 4 bases, J lost 3 bases, and 13 bases lay in between.

Many counts were recorded for this clonotype. The rearrangement joins TRBV12-3 or TRBV12-4 to TRBJ2-5; D is uncertain. This CDR3 comprises 13 residues. V shed 6 bases and J shed 0 bases, with 8 bases lying between them. CDR3 residues: CASSSLYQETQYF. In nucleotides, the CDR3 is TGTGCCAGCAGCAGCCTGTACCAAGAGACCCAGTACTTC.

The chain links TRBV5-1 to TRBJ2-7; TRBD1 agrees at 8 bases. Germline V lookup: CDR1 SGHRS, CDR2 YFSETQ. The CDR3 has 16 amino acids. The J segment lost 3 bases and the V segment lost 2 bases, leaving 10 bases of the junction unmatched. CDR3 protein: CASSLTGQGSLYEQYF. In DNA, the CDR3 is TGCGCCAGCAGCTTAACCGGACAGGGCAGCCTCTACGAGCAGTACTTC.

V and J are TRBV20-1 and TRBJ2-3, with D maybe TRBD1 (7 bases). The V end lost 1 base, the J end lost 1 base, and 12 bases lay between the germline ends. Germline assignment: CDR1 DFQATT and CDR2 SNEGSKA (reference sequence). The CDR3 length is 15 residues. The CDR3 here is CSARVGGQGTDTQYF. The CDR3 bases are TGCAGTGCTAGAGTGGGAGGACAGGGCACAGATACGCAGTATTTT.

For the CDR3, the DNA is TGCGCCAGCAGCCAGGGGGGATGGGGCAGTGCTAATGAAAAACTGTTTTTT. Encoded protein: CASSQGGWGSANEKLFF. The chain has TRBV4-1 and TRBJ1-4, with TRBD1 as a possible D gene (5 bases). Germline lookup yields CDR1 MGHRA and CDR2 YSYEKL. Between the trimmed V and J ends, which lost 3 bases and 3 bases, there was a span of 17 bases. CDR3 length: 17 residues.

This chain joins TRBV27 and TRBJ1-5; possibly TRBD1 for D (6 bases). The CDR3 spans 13 residues. Germline V lookup: CDR1 MNHEY, CDR2 SMNVEV (reference sequence). Trimming took off 5 bases at V and 9 bases at J, with 14 bases between the two ends. The CDR3 region has the DNA TGTGCCAGCAGTGTGGACCGAGGGGGGCCCCAGCATTTT. It codes for CASSVDRGGPQHF.

The gene calls are TRBV4-1 and TRBJ2-1, with 8 bases fitting TRBD1. The CDR3 contains 16 residues. Trimming removed 2 bases from V and 0 bases from J; junction bases left unmatched: 3. Per the germline V gene, CDR1 is MGHRA and CDR2 is YSYEKL. CDR3 amino acids: CASSQRQGSSYNEQFF. The CDR3 nucleotides are TGCGCCAGCAGCCAACGACAGGGGAGCTCCTACAATGAGCAGTTCTTC.